The subject of this entry is one TCR beta chain. Antigen: not known. The record originates from a study of CD8+ T cells in alopecia areata. In the study overall: The tofacitinib course ran for 6 to 18 months and was followed by 6 months off drug. General observations from the study: Mice showed TCR sharing more clearly than patients did, possibly owing to HLA.

From alopecia areata patients, lesional scalp punch biopsies and peripheral blood were collected. Separation by sorting yielded CD4+ and CD8+ T cells from PBMCs. Following extraction, RNA underwent reverse transcription to cDNA, which served as the sequencing template. Profiling relied on immunoSEQ multiplex PCR, and the TCRdb table lists in-frame clones only, not all of them. The sample lists 200,000 to 250,000 clones, around 67% occurring once. Trimming cost V 7 bases and J 6 bases, with 3 bases left between them. From germline, CDR1 is SQVTM and CDR2 ANQGSEA. The CDR3 covers 8 residues. This TCR came from a human donor with alopecia areata. Sequences were derived from CD4+ T cells sorted from blood, sampled at week 0. The chain recombines TRBV29-1 with TRBJ1-2, with D unresolved. The DNA of the CDR3 is TGCAGCGGTGATGGCTACACCTTC. Its protein is CSGDGYTF.